The 29 T cell receptor beta chains presented below share a single source sample, sequenced in a study of cytomegalovirus exposure and HLA in healthy donors (dated by TCRdb to 2016 to 2017). The library came from the immunoSEQ multiplex PCR assay. A mixture of 60 forward primers for TCR Vbeta segments and 13 reverse primers for TCR Jbeta segments was used in the multiplex PCR. TCRdb stores this immuneACCESS table with in-frame sequences only. Part of the clones is absent; in the studies checked, under half of the shortfall reflects unresolved V genes, and no reason is known for the rest. Across this sample there are about 96,000 clones, with around 79% seen only once. The ten biggest clones cover roughly 3% of the sample. The material sequenced was PBMCs. These receptors originate from a female donor in good health and CMV-seropositive.

The V gene is TRBV7-9, the J gene TRBJ2-1; D unclear. The V gene lost 1 base and the J gene lost 6 bases, with 10 bases spanning the gap. The CDR3 sequence is 14 residues long. The germline V gene encodes CDR1 SEHNR and CDR2 FQNEAQ (reference sequence). CDR3 loop: CASSLDGWSNEQFF. CDR3 bases: TGTGCCAGCAGCTTAGACGGTTGGAGCAATGAGCAGTTCTTC.

This clone was recorded only once. The chain uses TRBV6-4 and TRBJ2-1; 11 bases are shared with TRBD2. The CDR3 spans 16 residues. Germline CDR1 MRHNA, CDR2 SNTAGT. The V and J ends lost 5 bases and 5 bases, in that order; junction bases with no gene match: 8. CDR3 coding DNA: TGTGCCAGCAGTCCCGTCGGGACTAGCGGCGACAATGAGCAGTTCTTC. As protein: CASSPVGTSGDNEQFF.

The rearrangement joins TRBV2 to TRBJ1-1; no firm D call. Germline assignment: CDR1 SNHLY and CDR2 FYNNEI. V shed 4 bases and J shed 5 bases, with 11 bases lying between them. The CDR3 is made up of 13 amino acids. CDR3 sequence: CASSGTRRTEAFF. The DNA for the CDR3 is TGTGCCAGCAGTGGCACACGGCGGACTGAAGCTTTCTTT.

The chain recombines TRBV7-3 with TRBJ1-5; D is ambiguous. The length of the CDR3 is 13 residues. Germline CDR1 SGHTA, CDR2 FQGTGA. Trimming stripped 6 bases from V and 5 bases from J, with 11 bases between. CDR3 protein: CASSPSPDQPQHF. Here the CDR3 DNA reads TGTGCCAGCAGTCCAAGCCCCGATCAGCCCCAGCATTTT.

This sequence joins TRBV4-1 and TRBJ1-1; TRBD1 agrees at 8 bases. Germline V gene sequence: CDR1 MGHRA, CDR2 YSYEKL. The CDR3 runs 16 residues. The V gene end was trimmed by 1 base and the J gene end by 5 bases; junction bases not matched to a gene: 9. The CDR3 region is CASSQVTPGGGTEAFF. The DNA of the CDR3 is TGCGCCAGCAGCCAAGTTACCCCAGGGGGCGGAACTGAAGCTTTCTTT.

This rearrangement joins TRBV29-1 to TRBJ2-1; TRBD2 is a possible D gene (6 bases). The CDR3 spans 14 residues. The V gene's germline CDR1 is SQVTM and CDR2 ANQGSEA. The germline V and J ends were trimmed by 3 bases and 2 bases, with 11 bases remaining between them. The CDR3 sequence is CSVDWRGTYNEQFF. DNA of the CDR3: TGCAGCGTTGATTGGAGGGGCACCTACAATGAGCAGTTCTTC.

The chain joins TRBV7-2 to TRBJ1-3; D not certain. This CDR3 comprises 14 residues. CDR1 is SGHTA, CDR2 FQGNSA, per germline. V was trimmed by 7 bases and J by 11 bases, leaving 21 bases between them. CDR3 DNA sequence: TGTGCCAGCACCTGGGGTCCTACGGGGAGGGCCATATATTTT. As protein: CASTWGPTGRAIYF. Full variable domain (remainder filled in from reference TRBV7-2 and TRBJ1-3): GAGVSQSPSNKVTEKGKDVELRCDPISGHTALYWYRQSLGQGLEFLIYFQGNSAPDKSGLPSDRFSAERTGGSVSTLTIQRTQQEDSAVYLCASTWGPTGRAIYFGEGSWLTVV.

The chain is built from TRBV25-1 and TRBJ2-7, with 12 positions matching TRBD2. The CDR3 runs 16 residues. Germline V gene lookup returns CDR1 MGHDK and CDR2 SYGVNS. The J segment lost 6 bases and the V segment lost 2 bases, leaving 8 bases of the junction unmatched. The DNA for the CDR3 is TGTGCCAGCAGTGAACGCCTAGCGGGAGGGATGGGCGAGCAGTACTTC. It specifies CASSERLAGGMGEQYF.

The J gene is TRBJ1-5, the V gene TRBV2; D gene unclear. V was shortened by 4 bases and J by 4 bases, with 5 bases between the two germline ends. Germline values: CDR1 SNHLY, CDR2 FYNNEI. The CDR3 spans 12 residues. CDR3 protein: CASSAQNQPQHF. The CDR3, as DNA: TGTGCCAGCAGTGCACAGAATCAGCCCCAGCATTTT.

This clone was counted a few times. V gene TRBV6-4 combines with J gene TRBJ1-1; weak D call: TRBD1 (5 bases). Trimming stripped 3 bases from V and 2 bases from J, with 7 bases between. The CDR3 loop spans 13 amino acids. Germline V gene sequence: CDR1 MRHNA, CDR2 SNTAGT. Written as DNA, the CDR3 is TGTGCCAGCAGTGAAAGGGGCAACACTGAAGCTTTCTTT. It encodes CASSERGNTEAFF.

The gene calls are TRBV5-1 and TRBJ1-2; no reliable D call. Germline loops: CDR1 SGHRS, CDR2 YFSETQ. The CDR3 contains 14 residues. The V end was cut by 0 bases, the J end by 5 bases, with 11 bases between. The CDR3 sequence: CASSLGAKKYGYTF. CDR3 bases: TGCGCCAGCAGCTTGGGGGCAAAAAAGTATGGCTACACCTTC.

This chain joins TRBV5-5 and TRBJ2-1; D not resolved. The CDR3 totals 16 residues. Trimming removed 0 bases at V and 5 bases at J, with 15 bases between. Germline values: CDR1 SGHKS, CDR2 YYEKEE (reference sequence). The CDR3 DNA reads TGTGCCAGCAGCTTGGAGCGCGGTCTTGGAAACAATGAGCAGTTCTTC. Translating it yields CASSLERGLGNNEQFF.

The chain carries TRBV30 and TRBJ2-5; 10 bases agree with TRBD2. Germline V gene data show CDR1 as GTSNPN and CDR2 as SVGIG (reference sequence). With V trimmed by 0 bases and J by 5 bases, 6 bases remained unmatched. This CDR3 contains 15 residues. CDR3 protein: CAWSVGTSGVETQYF. The CDR3 DNA reads as TGTGCCTGGAGTGTGGGCACTAGCGGGGTGGAGACCCAGTACTTC.

This chain joins TRBV30 and TRBJ2-7; 13 nucleotides match TRBD2. The CDR3 runs 16 residues. The junction had 8 bases not matched to a gene; V was cut back by 6 bases and J by 0 bases. From germline, CDR1 is GTSNPN and CDR2 SVGIG (reference sequence). In DNA form, the CDR3 reads TGTGCCTGCGGGACTAGCGGGACTCTACTCTCCTACGAGCAGTACTTC. This sequence encodes CACGTSGTLLSYEQYF.

This rearrangement joins TRBV30 to TRBJ1-5; TRBD1 matches 7 bases. The CDR3 totals 15 residues. The V gene's germline CDR1 is GTSNPN and CDR2 SVGIG (reference sequence). The V gene end was trimmed by 0 bases and the J gene end by 5 bases; junction bases not matched to a gene: 7. In nucleotides, the CDR3 is TGTGCCTGGAGTGTAGGAGACAGGGTTTATCAGCCCCAGCATTTT. It translates to CAWSVGDRVYQPQHF.

The rearrangement uses TRBV30 and TRBJ1-6; 7 bases fit TRBD1. V gave up 2 bases and J gave up 7 bases; unmatched junction bases: 11. The germline gives CDR1 GTSNPN, CDR2 SVGIG (reference sequence). The CDR3 runs 16 residues. The CDR3 is CAWSPILGQRNSPLHF. CDR3 in DNA: TGTGCCTGGAGTCCTATTCTGGGACAGAGGAATTCACCCCTCCACTTT.

The chain has TRBV7-9 and TRBJ1-6; D is possibly TRBD1 (6 bases). Trimming removed 5 bases at V and 7 bases at J, with 12 bases between. Per germline, CDR1 SEHNR and CDR2 FQNEAQ (reference sequence). This CDR3 has 14 amino acids. CDR3 bases: TGTGCCAGCAGCCTAGGACAGCCCAATTCACCCCTCCACTTT. Protein: CASSLGQPNSPLHF.

The chain uses TRBV10-3 and TRBJ2-1; tentatively, D is TRBD1 (6 bases). V dropped 3 bases and J dropped 10 bases, with 19 bases sitting between them. The CDR3 is 15 residues long. The germline V gene encodes CDR1 ENHRY and CDR2 SYGVKD. CDR3 coding DNA: TGTGCCATCAGTGAAGGTAGGGGGAGTGTCGGAGAGCAGTTCTTC. Translation: CAISEGRGSVGEQFF.

The chain carries TRBV15 and TRBJ1-6; possible D gene TRBD1, 5 bases. V lost 0 bases, J lost 6 bases, and 12 bases lay in between. The CDR3 length is 16 residues. Germline CDR1 reads LNHNV; CDR2 reads YYDKDF (reference sequence). CDR3 amino acids: CATSRDPGLVNSPLHF. The CDR3 DNA is TGTGCCACCAGCAGAGATCCAGGGCTTGTTAATTCACCCCTCCACTTT.

The V call is TRBV6-1, the J call TRBJ2-7; tentatively, D is TRBD1 (6 bases). Germline V gene lookup returns CDR1 MNHNS and CDR2 SASEGT. This CDR3 spans 15 amino acids. V lost 4 bases and J 3 bases, leaving 16 bases between the germline ends. The CDR3 region has the DNA TGTGCCAGCAGTGCCTGGGGGCGGTGGGACTACGAGCAGTACTTC. Protein sequence: CASSAWGRWDYEQYF.

The chain is built from TRBV7-2 and TRBJ2-7; 7 nucleotides align to TRBD1. The CDR3 runs 14 residues. The V and J ends lost 2 bases and 4 bases, in that order; junction bases with no gene match: 5. Germline-derived CDR1 and CDR2 are SGHTA and FQGNSA. The CDR3 reads CASSLRGPEYEQYF. The CDR3 nucleotides are TGTGCCAGCAGCTTAAGGGGGCCTGAATACGAGCAGTACTTC.

The chain combines TRBV29-1 with TRBJ2-7, with TRBD1 matching over 8 bases. Germline values: CDR1 SQVTM, CDR2 ANQGSEA. This CDR3 comprises 13 residues. Unmatched junction bases numbered 2, after V lost 1 base and J lost 3 bases. As DNA, the CDR3 is TGCAGCGTTGAAGGGACAGGGATCTACGAGCAGTACTTC. This codes for CSVEGTGIYEQYF.

This chain joins TRBV4-1 and TRBJ2-7, with a weak D call TRBD2 (5 bases). CDR3 length equals 12 residues. Germline V CDR1 and CDR2: MGHRA, YSYEKL. The V gene lost 8 bases and the J gene lost 6 bases, with 14 bases spanning the gap. DNA for the CDR3: TGCGCCAGCTCCCTCGGCGGAGGCGAGCAGTACTTC. Translation gives CASSLGGGEQYF.

A single count supports this clone. V is TRBV29-1 and J is TRBJ2-2; D possibly corresponds to TRBD1 (6 bases). The germline V gene encodes CDR1 SQVTM and CDR2 ANQGSEA. The CDR3 sequence is 15 residues long. Between the trimmed V and J ends, which lost 0 bases and 1 base, there was a span of 9 bases. For the CDR3, the DNA is TGCAGCGTTGAAGATCCGGGACAGAACACCGGGGAGCTGTTTTTT. Translated, it gives CSVEDPGQNTGELFF.

The V call is TRBV7-2, the J call TRBJ2-7; 7 bases map to TRBD1. This CDR3 spans 14 amino acids. V gave up 4 bases and J gave up 4 bases; unmatched junction bases: 7. CDR1 and CDR2 from the germline V gene are SGHTA and FQGNSA. The CDR3 spells CASSSQTGWYEQYF. The CDR3 nucleotides read TGTGCCAGCAGCTCGCAGACAGGGTGGTACGAGCAGTACTTC.

This clone was found a few times. The chain carries TRBV7-9 and TRBJ1-5; TRBD1 matches at 9 bases. Germline V gene lookup returns CDR1 SEHNR and CDR2 FQNEAQ (reference sequence). This CDR3 is built from 15 residues. V was clipped by 5 bases and J by 4 bases; unmatched bases: 6. The CDR3 loop reads CASSPGTGRNQPQHF. The CDR3 region has the DNA TGTGCCAGCAGCCCGGGGACAGGGCGGAATCAGCCCCAGCATTTT.

The gene calls are TRBV4-2 and TRBJ2-1, with 8 bases aligning to TRBD2. In germline, CDR1 is LGHNA, CDR2 YNFKEQ. The CDR3 runs 18 residues. With V trimmed by 1 base and J by 8 bases, 16 bases remained unmatched. DNA for the CDR3: TGTGCCAGCAGCCAAGTAGGGATAAGCGGACTAGCAGGTCATGAGCAGTTCTTC. Protein product: CASSQVGISGLAGHEQFF.

The chain joins TRBV6-5 to TRBJ2-7; possibly TRBD2 for D (5 bases). Trimming shortened V by 6 bases and J by 3 bases, and 12 bases separated the two germline ends. The length of the CDR3 is 13 residues. CDR1 and CDR2 from the germline V gene are MNHEY and SVGAGI. CDR3 in DNA: TGTGCCAGCAGGGACGGGGATAGCTACGAGCAGTACTTC. Its translation is CASRDGDSYEQYF.

The chain uses TRBV7-2 and TRBJ2-7; 8 bases align to TRBD1. CDR1 is SGHTA and CDR2 is FQGNSA in the germline V gene. The CDR3 contains 14 residues. After removal of 3 bases from V and 2 bases from J, the junction contained 3 bases not matched to a gene. CDR3 sequence reads: CASSFSGQAYEQYF. CDR3 coding DNA: TGTGCCAGCAGCTTCTCGGGACAGGCCTACGAGCAGTACTTC.